The clone carrying this T cell receptor (beta chain) appeared a few times. What it binds is not known. The record originates from a study of T-cell memory formation after mild COVID-19. TCRdb re-called the 5' RACE reads through MiXCR, storing one row per CDR3 protein. This table holds approximately 570,000 distinct CDR3 sequences, approximately 19% found once. General study findings and limits: The study found balanced CD4/CD8 in clones contracting day 15 to 85 and a CD4+ lean in later expanders. Pre-infection memory showed some responding clones, and this suggested that cross-reactive memory joined. Second-wave clones with a day 37 peak had unconfirmed SARS-CoV-2 specificity.

After removal of 0 bases from V and 2 bases from J, the junction contained 4 bases not matched to a gene. Germline CDR1 DFQATT, CDR2 SNEGSKA (reference sequence). The CDR3 has 17 amino acids. Sequencing used PBMCs or a T cell subset sorted from them (not recorded which). The source of this sequence is an adult woman who had mild COVID-19 (a few samples of this study predate the infection). Cell type and time point are not known. The chain uses TRBV20-1 and TRBJ2-3, with TRBD2 matching over 14 bases. Here the CDR3 DNA reads TGCAGTGCTAGAGAGGGGGGACTAGCGGGAGTCACAGATACGCAGTATTTT. Translating gives CSAREGGLAGVTDTQYF.